The T cell receptor (beta chain) under discussion was sequenced for a study of T cells in Graves' hyperthyroidism and ophthalmopathy. Study-wide results and caveats: Ophthalmopathy was separated from stable hyperthyroidism by a 13 V-J model.

This clonotype was recorded at least ten times. Its antigen is unidentified. The TCR beta CDR3 regions underwent amplification using RNA transcripts as the source. The HTBI primer set was used in a first-round RT-PCR of the TCR CDR3. TCRdb passed the multiplex PCR reads through MiXCR, listing each CDR3 protein once. The sample contains about half a million distinct CDR3 sequences, about 16% of which appear only once. From germline, CDR1 is DFQATT and CDR2 SNEGSKA (reference sequence). The CDR3 is made up of 14 amino acids. Trimming removed 0 bases from V and 6 bases from J; junction bases left unmatched: 1.

The TCR sequence derives from a woman under 40 with Graves' ophthalmopathy. Sequenced: blood. The chain recombines TRBV20-1 with TRBJ2-3; 12 bases are shared with TRBD2. The chain's CDR3 is CSARDTSGRDTQYF. The CDR3 region has the DNA TGCAGTGCTAGAGATACTAGCGGGAGGGATACGCAGTATTTT.